This TCR beta chain was identified during a study of cytomegalovirus exposure and HLA in healthy donors. For the study at large: Membership in the Caucasian-associated ancestry cluster was found for around 81% of around 380 genotyped donors.

The PCR made use of 60 Vbeta and 13 Jbeta primers. Method: immunoSEQ multiplex PCR; TCRdb's copy keeps in-frame clones and lacks some. Seen here are under 110,000 clones, roughly 80% observed once, and the top ten hold 2.5%. The CDR3 is 15 amino acids. Germline CDR1 PRHDT, CDR2 FYEKMQ (reference sequence). The V end lost 0 bases, the J end lost 1 base, and 9 bases lay between the germline ends. The chain joins TRBV13 to TRBJ1-2; a possible D gene is TRBD1 (5 bases). Sequencing was done on a sample of PBMCs. The clonotype comes from a man aged 40-50 years in good health and CMV-seronegative. The DNA of the CDR3 is TGTGCCAGCAGCTTAGGACAGGATCTTAACTATGGCTACACCTTC. It is translated as CASSLGQDLNYGYTF.